A single sample gave rise to the 17 T cell receptor beta chains below, sequenced in a study of blood T cell repertoires in COVID-19. TCRdb keeps only in-frame clones here, not all; method: immunoSEQ multiplex PCR. Seen here are some 69,000 clones, approximately 79% observed once, and the top ten hold roughly 50%. Sequencing input: peripheral blood. These receptors all stem from a human donor in a cohort sampled during active COVID-19.

The chain is built from TRBV6-4 and TRBJ2-1; D remains ambiguous. CDR3 length: 13 amino acids. CDR1 and CDR2 from the germline V gene are MRHNA and SNTAGT. Deletions cut 0 bases from V and 3 bases from J, with 3 bases between. CDR3 DNA sequence: TGTGCCAGCAGTGACTCCGTCTACAATGAGCAGTTCTTC. This encodes CASSDSVYNEQFF.

The rearrangement uses TRBV19 and TRBJ2-5, with D maybe TRBD1 (6 bases). CDR1 LNHDA and CDR2 SQIVND come from the germline V gene (reference sequence). The CDR3 runs to 18 residues. Trimming shortened V by 0 bases and J by 0 bases, and 17 bases separated the two germline ends. For the CDR3, the DNA is TGTGCCAGTAGTATAGAGATTTCGGGCAGGGGATACCAAGAGACCCAGTACTTC. Its translation is CASSIEISGRGYQETQYF. The variable domain in full, completed from reference TRBV19 and TRBJ2-5, reads DGGITQSPKYLFRKEGQNVTLSCEQNLNHDAMYWYRQDPGQGLRLIYYSQIVNDFQKGDIAEGYSVSREKKESFPLTVTSAQKNPTAFYLCASSIEISGRGYQETQYFGPGTRLLVL.

The table lists this clone with a few counts. The V call is TRBV19, the J call TRBJ1-2; D gene uncertain. The germline V gene has CDR1 LNHDA and CDR2 SQIVND (reference sequence). CDR3 length: 13 amino acids. V was shortened by 6 bases and J by 8 bases, with 16 bases between the two germline ends. As DNA, the CDR3 is TGTGCCAGTAGCCGAGAGAGGAATCGGGGCTACACCTTC. It translates to CASSRERNRGYTF. The full variable domain, rest sourced from reference TRBV19 and TRBJ1-2, is DGGITQSPKYLFRKEGQNVTLSCEQNLNHDAMYWYRQDPGQGLRLIYYSQIVNDFQKGDIAEGYSVSREKKESFPLTVTSAQKNPTAFYLCASSRERNRGYTFGSGTRLTVV.

V usage is TRBV19 and J usage is TRBJ2-7; the match to TRBD1 covers 9 bases. V dropped 6 bases and J dropped 3; count of bases not matched to a gene: 9. CDR3 length: 15 residues. Germline loops: CDR1 LNHDA, CDR2 SQIVND (reference sequence). The CDR3 DNA reads as TGTGCCAGTAGATTTACCGGGACAGGGAACTACGAGCAGTACTTC. Translation gives CASRFTGTGNYEQYF.

This chain joins TRBV5-1 and TRBJ1-1; 8 nucleotides line up with TRBD1. V gave up 2 bases and J gave up 8 bases; unmatched junction bases: 11. This CDR3 spans 15 amino acids. Germline CDR1 is SGHRS and CDR2 is YFSETQ. The CDR3 spells CASSLLIDRGSEAFF. DNA for the CDR3: TGCGCCAGCAGCTTACTAATTGACAGGGGCAGCGAAGCTTTCTTT.

The chain has TRBV9 and TRBJ2-3; D gene unclear. Looked up from germline, CDR1 is SGDLS and CDR2 is YYNGEE. V was cut by 4 bases and J by 3 bases, with 15 bases left in between. This CDR3 has 15 amino acids. The chain's CDR3 is CASSLSPGGTDTQYF. The CDR3 DNA reads as TGTGCCAGCAGCCTCTCCCCGGGTGGGACAGATACGCAGTATTTT. Drawing the rest from reference TRBV9 and TRBJ2-3, the complete variable domain is DSGVTQTPKHLITATGQRVTLRCSPRSGDLSVYWYQQSLDQGLQFLIQYYNGEERAKGNILERFSAQQFPDLHSELNLSSLELGDSALYFCASSLSPGGTDTQYFGPGTRLTVL.

The chain is built from TRBV6-6 and TRBJ1-3; D gene unclear. The CDR3 loop spans 13 amino acids. Trimming stripped 6 bases from V and 0 bases from J, with 6 bases between. CDR1 MNHNY and CDR2 SVGAGI come from the germline V gene (reference sequence). CDR3 sequence (DNA): TGTGCCAGCAGGGGCTCCTCTGGAAACACCATATATTTT. The encoded protein is CASRGSSGNTIYF.

This clone was seen a single time. This chain joins TRBV6-5 and TRBJ2-5; tentative D call: TRBD1 (5 bases). CDR3 length equals 13 residues. Trimming took 6 bases from V and 5 from J, leaving 13 bases between them. Germline CDR1 reads MNHEY; CDR2 reads SVGAGI. The DNA for the CDR3 is TGTGCCAGCAGCCAGGGCCTGGAGGAGACCCAGTACTTC. It encodes CASSQGLEETQYF.

The CDR3 coding sequence is TGTGCCAGCAGTGACGGACTAGGATTCTACGAGCAGTACTTC. Its protein product is CASSDGLGFYEQYF. The V gene is TRBV25-1, the J gene TRBJ2-7; TRBD2 matches 7 bases. The germline gives CDR1 MGHDK, CDR2 SYGVNS. The CDR3 consists of 14 residues. V was pared by 3 bases and J by 3 bases, with 5 bases of the junction left unmatched.

The CDR3 bases are TGTGCCAGCCAGACAGGGTCCATCGAAGAGACCCAGTACTTC. Protein sequence: CASQTGSIEETQYF. The chain is built from TRBV2 and TRBJ2-5; TRBD1 matches at 7 bases. CDR1 and CDR2 from the germline V gene are SNHLY and FYNNEI. With 8 bases clipped from V and 3 bases from J, the junction kept 9 bases outside the gene matches. The CDR3 contains 14 residues.

This chain joins TRBV6-2 or TRBV6-3 and TRBJ2-3; no clear D. The CDR3 contains 15 residues. The ends were cut back, 6 bases at V and 0 bases at J, with 13 bases in the middle. Per the germline V gene, CDR1 is MNHEY and CDR2 is SVGEGT. Here the CDR3 reads CASRPAAFSTDTQYF. Here the CDR3 DNA reads TGTGCCAGCAGGCCTGCGGCGTTCAGCACAGATACGCAGTATTTT.

The chain is built from TRBV19 and TRBJ2-1; the D gene is possibly TRBD1 (5 bases). CDR3 size: 17 residues. CDR1 is LNHDA and CDR2 is SQIVND in the germline V gene (reference sequence). V was clipped by 3 bases and J by 0 bases, with 15 bases between them. CDR3 sequence reads: CASSILKGDNSYNEQFF. As DNA, the CDR3 is TGTGCCAGTAGTATCTTAAAAGGGGATAACTCCTACAATGAGCAGTTCTTC.

The genes are TRBV15 and TRBJ2-1, with 11 bases lining up with TRBD2. Per germline, CDR1 LNHNV and CDR2 YYDKDF (reference sequence). J gave up 9 bases and V 4 bases, and 11 bases lay outside the gene matches. The CDR3 totals 16 residues. The CDR3 reads CATSTPLAGAHSEQFF. The CDR3 nucleotides read TGTGCCACCAGCACCCCACTAGCGGGAGCCCACAGTGAGCAGTTCTTC.

The CDR3 region is CASSLRRDRGHEQYF. The CDR3 DNA reads as TGTGCCAGCAGCTTACGCCGGGACAGGGGACACGAGCAGTACTTC. The rearrangement links TRBV7-8 to TRBJ2-7; 10 nucleotides line up with TRBD1. The length of the CDR3 is 15 residues. Germline loops: CDR1 SGHVS, CDR2 FQNEAQ. The V and J ends lost 2 bases and 5 bases, in that order; junction bases with no gene match: 6.

The V and J genes are TRBV5-5 and TRBJ1-5; 9 bases agree with TRBD1. V dropped 4 bases and J dropped 4; count of bases not matched to a gene: 9. CDR3 length: 16 residues. Germline V gene lookup returns CDR1 SGHKS and CDR2 YYEKEE (reference sequence). Here the CDR3 DNA reads TGTGCCAGCAGCCCCATCGGAGGGACAGGGAATCAGCCCCAGCATTTT. Amino acid sequence: CASSPIGGTGNQPQHF.

The chain carries TRBV1 and TRBJ2-7; the table names TRBD2, a call not compared with the DNA. TRBV1 is marked as a pseudogene. The CDR3 has 16 amino acids. This chain's CDR3 is CTSSLLGAGEHYEQYF. Written as DNA, the CDR3 is TGCACCAGCAGCCTTCTTGGAGCGGGCGAACACTACGAGCAGTACTTC.

V and J are TRBV4-2 and TRBJ2-1; D gene ambiguous. Per germline, CDR1 LGHNA and CDR2 YNFKEQ. Trimming removed 2 bases from V and 9 bases from J, with 8 bases in between. This CDR3 is built from 12 residues. The CDR3 region has the DNA TGTGCCAGCAGCCAACGCCTAAGTGAGCAGTTCTTC. It yields the protein CASSQRLSEQFF.